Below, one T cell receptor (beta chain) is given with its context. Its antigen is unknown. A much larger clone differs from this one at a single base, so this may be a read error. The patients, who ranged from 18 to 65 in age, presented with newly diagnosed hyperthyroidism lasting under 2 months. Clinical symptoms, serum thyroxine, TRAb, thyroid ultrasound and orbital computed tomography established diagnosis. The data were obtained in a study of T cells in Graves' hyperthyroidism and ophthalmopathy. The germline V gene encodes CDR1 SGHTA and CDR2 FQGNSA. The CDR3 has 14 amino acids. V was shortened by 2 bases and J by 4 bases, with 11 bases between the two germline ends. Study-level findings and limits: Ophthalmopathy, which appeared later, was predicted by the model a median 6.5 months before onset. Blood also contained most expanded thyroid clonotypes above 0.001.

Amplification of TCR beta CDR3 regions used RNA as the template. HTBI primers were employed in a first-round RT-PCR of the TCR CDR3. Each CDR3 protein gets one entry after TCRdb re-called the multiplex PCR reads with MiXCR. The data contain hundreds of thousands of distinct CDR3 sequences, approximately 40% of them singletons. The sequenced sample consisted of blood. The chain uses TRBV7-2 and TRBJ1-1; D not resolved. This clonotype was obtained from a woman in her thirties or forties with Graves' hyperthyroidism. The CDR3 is CASSLYARPTEAFF. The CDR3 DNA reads TGTGCCAGCAGCTTATACGCCCGCCCCACTGAAGCTTTCTTT. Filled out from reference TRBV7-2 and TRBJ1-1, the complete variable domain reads GAGVSQSPSNKVTEKGKDVELRCDPISGHTALYWYRQSLGQGLEFLIYFQGNSAPDKSGLPSDRFSAERTGGSVSTLTIQRTQQEDSAVYLCASSLYARPTEAFFGQGTRLTVV.